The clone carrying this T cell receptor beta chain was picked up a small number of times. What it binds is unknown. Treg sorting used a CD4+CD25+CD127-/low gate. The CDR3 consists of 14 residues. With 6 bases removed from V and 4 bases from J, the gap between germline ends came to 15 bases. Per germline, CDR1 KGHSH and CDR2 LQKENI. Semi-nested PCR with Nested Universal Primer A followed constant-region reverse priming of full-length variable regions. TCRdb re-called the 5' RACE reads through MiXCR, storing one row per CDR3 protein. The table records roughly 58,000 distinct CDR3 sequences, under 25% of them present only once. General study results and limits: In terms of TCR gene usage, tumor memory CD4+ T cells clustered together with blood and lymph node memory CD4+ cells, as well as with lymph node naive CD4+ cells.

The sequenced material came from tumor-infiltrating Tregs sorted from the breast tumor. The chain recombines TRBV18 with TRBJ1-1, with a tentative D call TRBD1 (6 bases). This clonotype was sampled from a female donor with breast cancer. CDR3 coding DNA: TGTGCCAGCTCTGAGGGGGGGCTGGGCACTGAAGCTTTCTTT. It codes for CASSEGGLGTEAFF.